This entry describes one TCR beta chain. Its antigen remains unidentified. Here immunoSEQ multiplex PCR was the method, and the copy in TCRdb shows in-frame clones only, minus some. This table has 110,000 or so clones, 86% appearing once. The V and J ends lost 1 base and 1 base respectively, with 10 bases between them. The germline gives CDR1 SEHNR, CDR2 FQNEAQ (reference sequence). This CDR3 comprises 15 residues. This entry comes from a study of T cell responses to AZD1222 COVID-19 vaccine. Study-wide results and caveats: Sampling captured repertoires only after the peak T cell response.

This clonotype originated in an adult who received the AZD1222 COVID-19 vaccine. The sample consisted of peripheral blood, taken 28 days after the second AZD1222 dose. The chain recombines TRBV7-9 with TRBJ1-1, with no clear D. The DNA for the CDR3 is TGTGCCAGCAGCTTAGATCCTTACACGAACACTGAAGCTTTCTTT. Its translation is CASSLDPYTNTEAFF.